Following are 25 T cell receptor beta chains from one sample sequenced in a study of blood T cell repertoires in COVID-19 (dated by TCRdb to 2018 to 2020). The method was the immunoSEQ multiplex PCR assay. Entries here come from immuneACCESS through TCRdb and include only in-frame sequences with V and J called. Some clones fail to appear in such tables; in the studies checked, an unresolved V gene covers under half of the shortfall, and the cause of the remainder is unknown. The sample has roughly 220,000 clones on record, about 86% of them singletons. The ten largest clones represent roughly 1.3% of the sample. Sequencing was performed on PBMCs or T cells enriched from blood (not recorded which). These TCRs come from a woman aged 40 to 55 with acute COVID-19.

V is TRBV7-3 and J is TRBJ1-2; D perhaps matches TRBD1 (6 bases). The CDR3 is made up of 15 amino acids. The germline V gene has CDR1 SGHTA and CDR2 FQGTGA. The ends were cut back, 3 bases at V and 0 bases at J, with 11 bases in the middle. The CDR3 DNA sequence: TGTGCCAGCAGCTTGGACAGTTTAGCTAACTATGGCTACACCTTC. This gives the protein CASSLDSLANYGYTF. Full variable domain (rest looked up from reference TRBV7-3 and TRBJ1-2): GAGVSQTPSNKVTEKGKYVELRCDPISGHTALYWYRQSLGQGPEFLIYFQGTGAADDSGLPNDRFFAVRPEGSVSTLKIQRTERGDSAVYLCASSLDSLANYGYTFGSGTRLTVV.

This clone was detected only once. The chain combines TRBV5-1 with TRBJ2-5, with 10 bases identical to TRBD2. CDR1 is SGHRS and CDR2 is YFSETQ in the germline V gene. The CDR3 totals 16 residues. V lost 3 bases and J lost 1; bases outside the gene matches: 6. DNA of the CDR3: TGCGCCAGCAGCTCCCTTAGCGGGGGGCTCCAAGAGACCCAGTACTTC. This translates into CASSSLSGGLQETQYF.

The chain combines TRBV11-2 with TRBJ2-1, with 9 bases that match TRBD2. V shed 5 bases, J shed 13 bases, and the junction held 6 bases outside the gene matches. The CDR3 has 12 residues. In germline, CDR1 is SGHAT, CDR2 FQNNGV. The CDR3 DNA is TGTGCCAGCAGCCCTAGCGGGATCTTTCAGTTCTTC. It specifies CASSPSGIFQFF. The entire variable domain, with the rest obtained from reference TRBV11-2 and TRBJ2-1, is as follows: EAGVAQSPRYKIIEKRQSVAFWCNPISGHATLYWYQQILGQGPKLLIQFQNNGVVDDSQLPKDRFSAERLKGVDSTLKIQPAKLEDSAVYLCASSPSGIFQFFGPGTRLTVL.

To note about this clone: Other DNA sequences of this sample code for an identical CDR3. The rearrangement joins TRBV7-9 to TRBJ1-4; possibly TRBD1 for D (6 bases). Trimming took off 5 bases at V and 5 bases at J, with 12 bases between the two ends. The germline V gene encodes CDR1 SEHNR and CDR2 FQNEAQ (reference sequence). The CDR3 extends over 14 amino acids. CDR3 sequence reads: CASSLGQINEKLFF. In DNA form, the CDR3 reads TGTGCCAGCAGCCTGGGACAAATAAATGAAAAACTGTTTTTT.

The V call is TRBV30, the J call TRBJ2-6, with 7 nucleotides matching TRBD1. V dropped 4 bases and J dropped 0; count of bases not matched to a gene: 12. From germline, CDR1 is GTSNPN and CDR2 SVGIG (reference sequence). This CDR3 comprises 18 residues. The chain's CDR3 is CAWKTTGWGVSGANVLTF. For the CDR3, the DNA is TGTGCCTGGAAAACGACAGGGTGGGGAGTCTCTGGGGCCAACGTCCTGACTTTC.

With regard to this clone: Other DNA sequences within the sample encode an identical CDR3. The chain couples TRBV9 to TRBJ1-1; 7 bases agree with TRBD1. In germline, CDR1 is SGDLS, CDR2 YYNGEE. This CDR3 is built from 14 residues. Unmatched junction bases numbered 4, after V lost 4 bases and J lost 1 base. The CDR3 nucleotides read TGTGCCAGCAGCCCGGGACAGAGGAACACTGAAGCTTTCTTT. Residues: CASSPGQRNTEAFF.

The chain is built from TRBV23-1 and TRBJ1-6; no firm D call. TRBV23-1 is marked as an open reading frame, function uncertain. Trimming removed 11 bases from V and 2 bases from J, with 13 bases in between. The CDR3 spans 14 residues. The CDR3 sequence: CAGRELPYNSPLHF. As DNA, the CDR3 is TGCGCCGGGCGCGAGCTGCCCTATAATTCACCCCTCCACTTT.

The rearrangement uses TRBV6-4 and TRBJ1-6; D remains ambiguous. Between the trimmed V and J ends, which lost 1 base and 6 bases, there was a span of 7 bases. The CDR3 has 14 residues. Germline V gives CDR1 MRHNA, CDR2 SNTAGT. DNA for the CDR3: TGTGCCAGCAGTGACTTTCAGGCTAATTCACCCCTCCACTTT. Protein sequence: CASSDFQANSPLHF.

The J gene is TRBJ1-2, the V gene TRBV20-1, with 7 nucleotides matching TRBD1. The length of the CDR3 is 10 residues. J gave up 7 bases and V 6 bases, and 2 bases lay outside the gene matches. CDR1 is DFQATT, CDR2 SNEGSKA, per germline (reference sequence). This CDR3 is CSADRAGYTF. The CDR3 DNA reads TGCAGTGCCGACAGGGCTGGCTACACCTTC.

The CDR3 sequence: CASRGGLVGYEQYF. In nucleotides, the CDR3 is TGTGCCAGCAGGGGAGGACTCGTCGGTTACGAGCAGTACTTC. The chain is built from TRBV27 and TRBJ2-7; perhaps TRBD2 as D (6 bases). CDR3 length: 14 amino acids. V dropped 6 bases and J dropped 4 bases, with 16 bases sitting between them. CDR1 and CDR2 from the germline V gene are MNHEY and SMNVEV (reference sequence).

A note on this clone: Mismatch with germline at one junction end may stem from a read error. The V call is TRBV28, the J call TRBJ2-7; TRBD1 aligns across 10 bases. The CDR3 extends over 13 amino acids. CDR1 and CDR2 (germline): MDHEN, SYDVKM. CDR3 amino acids: CASSRRDRGRGDF. The CDR3 DNA is TGTGCCAGCAGTCGACGGGACAGGGGAAGGGGGGACTTC.

The chain couples TRBV27 to TRBJ2-2; maybe TRBD1 (6 bases). The V gene lost 8 bases and the J gene lost 5 bases, with 18 bases spanning the gap. CDR1 is MNHEY, CDR2 SMNVEV, per germline (reference sequence). CDR3 length: 15 residues. The CDR3 nucleotides are TGTGCCAGCCGTCTAGAATCCAGGGGTACCGGGGAGCTGTTTTTT. It is translated as CASRLESRGTGELFF.

Only one count was recorded for this clone. This chain uses TRBV5-1 with TRBJ1-3; a possible D gene is TRBD1 (6 bases). The CDR3 has 14 residues. Germline V gene sequence: CDR1 SGHRS, CDR2 YFSETQ. The V gene lost 2 bases and the J gene lost 4 bases, with 10 bases spanning the gap. CDR3 protein: CASSFGQKGNTIYF. The CDR3 DNA reads as TGCGCCAGCAGCTTCGGACAGAAAGGAAACACCATATATTTT.

This chain uses TRBV19 with TRBJ2-2; D possibly corresponds to TRBD2 (5 bases). The CDR3 contains 17 residues. CDR1 LNHDA and CDR2 SQIVND come from the germline V gene (reference sequence). The ends were cut back, 5 bases at V and 2 bases at J, with 18 bases in the middle. The CDR3 bases are TGTGCCAGTAGTGCACTCCTCGGGGAGATCAACACCGGGGAGCTGTTTTTT. Translation: CASSALLGEINTGELFF. Full variable domain (outside the CDR3, taken from reference TRBV19 and TRBJ2-2): DGGITQSPKYLFRKEGQNVTLSCEQNLNHDAMYWYRQDPGQGLRLIYYSQIVNDFQKGDIAEGYSVSREKKESFPLTVTSAQKNPTAFYLCASSALLGEINTGELFFGEGSRLTVL.

This clone was picked up a small number of times. V gene TRBV4-3 combines with J gene TRBJ1-4; the D gene is possibly TRBD1 (6 bases). Germline lookup yields CDR1 LGHNA and CDR2 YSLEER. The CDR3 contains 15 residues. V was clipped by 3 bases and J by 3 bases, with 11 bases between them. Written as DNA, the CDR3 is TGCGCCAGCAGCCACGTGAGGGGGTCTAATGAAAAACTGTTTTTT. Translation: CASSHVRGSNEKLFF.

The chain recombines TRBV4-3 with TRBJ1-3; D gene unclear. CDR3 length equals 16 residues. Trimming stripped 3 bases from V and 4 bases from J, with 16 bases between. Per germline, CDR1 LGHNA and CDR2 YSLEER. CDR3 sequence reads: CASSHGLRETGNTIYF. The CDR3 nucleotides read TGCGCCAGCAGCCATGGTTTGAGGGAAACAGGAAACACCATATATTTT.

The rearrangement joins TRBV6-5 to TRBJ2-7, with D tentatively TRBD2 (5 bases). Trimming left V 4 bases short and J 0 bases short, with 13 bases between. The CDR3 extends over 15 amino acids. CDR1 and CDR2 from the germline V gene are MNHEY and SVGAGI. The CDR3 region is CASSWVKGSSYEQYF. The CDR3 DNA follows: TGTGCCAGCAGTTGGGTAAAAGGGAGCTCCTACGAGCAGTACTTC.

The chain couples TRBV25-1 to TRBJ1-5; no reliable D call. The ends were cut back, 2 bases at V and 0 bases at J, with 11 bases in the middle. Per the germline V gene, CDR1 is MGHDK and CDR2 is SYGVNS. The CDR3 is 16 residues long. The CDR3 protein is CASSEGGGSSNQPQHF. The CDR3 DNA reads as TGTGCCAGCAGTGAAGGTGGAGGATCTAGCAATCAGCCCCAGCATTTT.

V and J are TRBV9 and TRBJ2-5; no clear D. V shed 0 bases and J shed 3 bases, with 6 bases lying between them. Germline lookup yields CDR1 SGDLS and CDR2 YYNGEE. The CDR3 contains 13 residues. The CDR3 bases are TGTGCCAGCAGCGTAGGACATGAAGAGACCCAGTACTTC. This gives the protein CASSVGHEETQYF.

CDR3 in amino acids: CASSASGRNTGELFF. DNA of the CDR3: TGTGCCAGCAGCGCTAGCGGGAGGAACACCGGGGAGCTGTTTTTT. The gene calls are TRBV7-3 and TRBJ2-2; 10 bases align to TRBD2. Trimming took 5 bases from V and 1 from J; bases not matched to a gene: 1. This CDR3 is 15 amino acids long. Germline V CDR1 and CDR2: SGHTA, FQGTGA. The whole variable domain, remainder taken from reference TRBV7-3 and TRBJ2-2, is GAGVSQTPSNKVTEKGKYVELRCDPISGHTALYWYRQSLGQGPEFLIYFQGTGAADDSGLPNDRFFAVRPEGSVSTLKIQRTERGDSAVYLCASSASGRNTGELFFGEGSRLTVL.

The V call is TRBV7-9, the J call TRBJ1-2; 8 nucleotides align to TRBD1. Germline V CDR1 and CDR2: SEHNR, FQNEAQ (reference sequence). The V segment lost 5 bases and the J segment 4 bases; nucleotides outside the gene matches: 9. The CDR3 is 15 amino acids. CDR3 amino acids: CASSPDRAKTYGYTF. CDR3 in DNA: TGTGCCAGCAGCCCGGACAGGGCGAAAACCTATGGCTACACCTTC. Based on the CDR3 plus reference TRBV7-9 and TRBJ1-2, the full variable domain is DTGVSQNPRHKITKRGQNVTFRCDPISEHNRLYWYRQTLGQGPEFLTYFQNEAQLEKSRLLSDRFSAERPKGSFSTLEIQRTEQGDSAMYLCASSPDRAKTYGYTFGSGTRLTVV.

V and J are TRBV7-6 and TRBJ2-2; possible D gene TRBD1, 7 bases. There are 16 residues in the CDR3. Trimming took off 3 bases at V and 3 bases at J, with 14 bases between the two ends. Germline lookup yields CDR1 SGHVS and CDR2 FNYEAQ. CDR3 loop: CASSFRQGGDTGELFF. The CDR3 coding sequence is TGTGCCAGCAGCTTCAGACAGGGAGGAGACACCGGGGAGCTGTTTTTT.

The chain is built from TRBV6-5 and TRBJ2-6; 7 bases map to TRBD1. From germline, CDR1 is MNHEY and CDR2 SVGAGI. Unmatched junction bases numbered 4, after V lost 4 bases and J lost 1 base. The CDR3 has 16 residues. CDR3 DNA sequence: TGTGCCAGCAGTTTTTCGACAGGGTCTGGGGCCAACGTCCTGACTTTC. Its protein product is CASSFSTGSGANVLTF.

The sample holds one count of this clone. The gene calls are TRBV16 and TRBJ2-7; D ambiguous. This CDR3 is built from 15 residues. The V gene lost 0 bases and the J gene lost 2 bases, with 11 bases spanning the gap. Looked up from germline, CDR1 is KGHSY and CDR2 is FQNENV. The CDR3 DNA follows: TGTGCCAGCAGCCAATCGATCACTAACGCCTACGAGCAGTACTTC. This sequence encodes CASSQSITNAYEQYF.

This chain uses TRBV19 with TRBJ2-3; D call uncertain. This CDR3 is built from 14 residues. CDR1 is LNHDA, CDR2 SQIVND, per germline (reference sequence). With 3 bases removed from V and 1 base from J, the gap between germline ends came to 8 bases. CDR3 coding DNA: TGTGCCAGTAGTATTGGGCACCGCACAGATACGCAGTATTTT. The encoded protein is CASSIGHRTDTQYF.